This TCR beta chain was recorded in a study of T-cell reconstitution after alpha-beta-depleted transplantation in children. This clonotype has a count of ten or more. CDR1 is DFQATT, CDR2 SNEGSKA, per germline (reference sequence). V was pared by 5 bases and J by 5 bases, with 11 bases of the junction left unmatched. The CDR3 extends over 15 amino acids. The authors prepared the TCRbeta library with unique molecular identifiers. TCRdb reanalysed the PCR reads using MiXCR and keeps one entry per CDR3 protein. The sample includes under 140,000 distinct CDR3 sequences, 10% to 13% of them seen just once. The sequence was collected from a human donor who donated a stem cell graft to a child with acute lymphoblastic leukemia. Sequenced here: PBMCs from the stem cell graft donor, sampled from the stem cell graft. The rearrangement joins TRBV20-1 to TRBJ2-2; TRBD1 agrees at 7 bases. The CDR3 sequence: CSAHSTGVGTGELFF. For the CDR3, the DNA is TGCAGTGCTCACTCAACAGGGGTTGGTACCGGGGAGCTGTTTTTT.